Below, 15 T cell receptor beta chains from the same sample are listed, as sequenced in a study of control samples from healthy donors and cancer patients. TCRdb keeps only in-frame clones here, not all; method: immunoSEQ multiplex PCR. Of around 110,000 clones listed, 88% are singletons. The sample was blood. These receptors all come from a woman between 65 and 79 years old in good health.

The chain uses TRBV3-1 (or the pseudogene TRBV3-2) and TRBJ1-4; 7 bases agree with TRBD1. Per germline, CDR1 LGHDT and CDR2 YNNKEL (reference sequence). V was pared by 2 bases and J by 5 bases, with 5 bases of the junction left unmatched. The CDR3 loop spans 15 amino acids. The DNA for the CDR3 is TGTGCCAGCAGCCAAAGACAGGGAGGGAATGAAAAACTGTTTTTT. Translation: CASSQRQGGNEKLFF.

This chain links TRBV5-1 with TRBJ2-5; D gene ambiguous. The V gene lost 3 bases and the J gene lost 4 bases, with 19 bases spanning the gap. Germline CDR1 and CDR2: SGHRS and YFSETQ. This CDR3 comprises 16 residues. The chain's CDR3 is CASSSVRHPPGETQYF. The CDR3 DNA reads TGCGCCAGCAGCTCGGTACGACATCCCCCGGGAGAGACCCAGTACTTC.

This clone ranks as medium-sized. The rearrangement links TRBV6-2 or TRBV6-3 to TRBJ2-7; TRBD1 or TRBD2 may be the D gene (5 bases each). Germline V lookup: CDR1 MNHEY, CDR2 SVGEGT. The CDR3 covers 14 residues. The germline V and J ends were trimmed by 2 bases and 3 bases, with 11 bases remaining between them. The CDR3 coding sequence is TGTGCCAGCAGTTACCGGGACGGCCTCTACGAGCAGTACTTC. As protein: CASSYRDGLYEQYF.

The CDR3: CASSFGTGVTGELFF. The CDR3, as DNA: TGTGCCAGCAGCTTCGGGACAGGGGTCACCGGGGAGCTGTTTTTT. The chain is built from TRBV7-2 and TRBJ2-2, with 10 bases lining up with TRBD1. Germline V gene sequence: CDR1 SGHTA, CDR2 FQGNSA. Losses at the gene ends were 3 bases for V and 4 bases for J; bases not matched to a gene: 2. This CDR3 is built from 15 residues.

This rearrangement joins TRBV7-9 to TRBJ2-7; D possibly matches TRBD1 or TRBD2 (5 bases each). With 5 bases removed from V and 2 bases from J, the gap between germline ends came to 13 bases. Germline CDR1 SEHNR, CDR2 FQNEAQ (reference sequence). The CDR3 is 14 residues long. The DNA of the CDR3 is TGTGCCAGCAGCGGGGACGGAGCCACCTACGAGCAGTACTTC. Its protein product is CASSGDGATYEQYF. Full variable domain (outside the CDR3, taken from reference TRBV7-9 and TRBJ2-7): DTGVSQNPRHKITKRGQNVTFRCDPISEHNRLYWYRQTLGQGPEFLTYFQNEAQLEKSRLLSDRFSAERPKGSFSTLEIQRTEQGDSAMYLCASSGDGATYEQYFGPGTRLTVT.

The chain is built from TRBV4-3 and TRBJ2-7; no firm D call. The CDR3 contains 14 residues. Trimming took off 3 bases at V and 6 bases at J, with 15 bases between the two ends. Germline V gene sequence: CDR1 LGHNA, CDR2 YSLEER. CDR3 DNA: TGCGCCAGCAGCCAGGAGAATGGATTAGGCGAGCAGTACTTC. This encodes CASSQENGLGEQYF.

The chain carries TRBV19 and TRBJ2-2, with TRBD1 matching 9 bases. V trimming: 6 bases; J trimming: 7 bases; junction bases outside the gene matches: 6. CDR3 length: 14 amino acids. Looked up from germline, CDR1 is LNHDA and CDR2 is SQIVND (reference sequence). The CDR3 DNA follows: TGTGCCAGTAGATGGGGGACAGGGATCGGGGAGCTGTTTTTT. This gives the protein CASRWGTGIGELFF.

V and J are TRBV5-1 and TRBJ1-5, with TRBD1 as a possible D gene (6 bases). The CDR3 consists of 19 residues. The germline gives CDR1 SGHRS, CDR2 YFSETQ. With 0 bases removed from V and 2 bases from J, the gap between germline ends came to 21 bases. The CDR3 coding sequence is TGCGCCAGCAGCTTGGAGCTGCAGGGGACGCAGGACCGCAATCAGCCCCAGCATTTT. It codes for CASSLELQGTQDRNQPQHF.

The chain couples TRBV6-5 to TRBJ1-1, with no clear D. The CDR3 covers 13 residues. Trimming left V 4 bases short and J 4 bases short, with 10 bases between. From germline, CDR1 is MNHEY and CDR2 SVGAGI. CDR3 sequence reads: CASSFRWGTEAFF. The CDR3 DNA sequence: TGTGCCAGCAGTTTCCGATGGGGCACTGAAGCTTTCTTT.

The chain is built from TRBV12-5 and TRBJ2-3, with D tentatively TRBD1 or TRBD2 (5 bases each). The CDR3 spans 14 residues. V lost 5 bases and J 4 bases, leaving 13 bases between the germline ends. Germline V lookup: CDR1 LGHNT, CDR2 FRNRAP. The CDR3 bases are TGTGCTAGTGGTCTGCAGGGAGTGTCAGATACGCAGTATTTT. This codes for CASGLQGVSDTQYF.

The V and J genes are TRBV5-4 and TRBJ1-1; weak D call: TRBD1 (5 bases). The CDR3 totals 15 residues. Germline CDR1 and CDR2: SGHNT and YYREEE (reference sequence). V lost 3 bases to trimming and J lost 3 bases, with 15 bases between them. CDR3 residues: CASSSKAMGDTEAFF. In DNA form, the CDR3 reads TGTGCCAGCAGCTCTAAAGCTATGGGGGACACTGAAGCTTTCTTT.

The V call is TRBV27, the J call TRBJ1-2; a weak D match, TRBD1 (6 bases). Germline V gives CDR1 MNHEY, CDR2 SMNVEV (reference sequence). V lost 9 bases and J 8 bases, leaving 16 bases between the germline ends. CDR3 size: 12 residues. CDR3 protein: CASTAGADGYTF. For the CDR3, the DNA is TGTGCCAGTACGGCGGGGGCGGACGGCTACACCTTC.

The count of this clone is one. The chain has TRBV5-1 and TRBJ2-3; 14 nucleotides match TRBD2. The CDR3 has 16 amino acids. V lost 5 bases and J lost 6; bases outside the gene matches: 8. Germline CDR1 and CDR2: SGHRS and YFSETQ. CDR3 DNA sequence: TGCGCCAGCAGAGCCGGACTAGCGGGGGGTTCGGATACGCAGTATTTT. Translating gives CASRAGLAGGSDTQYF.

The rearrangement links TRBV7-3 to TRBJ1-6; D is ambiguous. The germline gives CDR1 SGHTA, CDR2 FQGTGA. There are 12 residues in the CDR3. Trimming cost V 3 bases and J 5 bases, with 2 bases left between them. In DNA form, the CDR3 reads TGTGCCAGCAGCTTCGATAATTCACCCCTCCACTTT. Protein sequence: CASSFDNSPLHF.

This chain connects TRBV19 to TRBJ2-3, with TRBD2 matching over 9 bases. This CDR3 has 14 amino acids. The V segment lost 9 bases and the J segment 2 bases; nucleotides outside the gene matches: 6. Per germline, CDR1 LNHDA and CDR2 SQIVND (reference sequence). The CDR3 nucleotides read TGTGCCAGCTCTAGCGGGGCCCACACAGATACGCAGTATTTT. This encodes CASSSGAHTDTQYF.